This is a list of T cell receptor beta chains from one sample in a study of T cells in narcolepsy. Sequencing was performed with immunoSEQ multiplex PCR; in TCRdb, only in-frame clones are kept and a portion is missing. The top ten hold around 14% of the sample, which has roughly 17,000 clones, about two thirds seen once. The sample consisted of CD45RA- memory CD8+ T cells from PBMCs. These receptors all stem from a human donor with narcolepsy. The CDR3 runs from the conserved cysteine through the conserved F or W. A D gene is named only where the DNA matches it firmly. Clone size is stated in some rows and not others, as once, few, many or a class when expanded.

CDR3 protein	CDR3 DNA	V gene	CDR3 length	D gene	clone size	J gene
CASSLPWQVAGNTIYF	TGTGCCAGCAGTCTGCCTTGGCAGGTGGCTGGAAACACCATATATTTT	TRBV27	16	-	few	TRBJ1-3
CAGGDSGNTEAFF	TGTGCCGGCGGGGACAGCGGGAACACTGAAGCTTTCTTT	TRBV5-5	13	TRBD1	-	TRBJ1-1
CASSQLTGTGGDTEAFF	TGTGCCAGCAGCCAGCTTACCGGGACAGGGGGGGACACTGAAGCTTTCTTT	TRBV7-9	17	TRBD1	-	TRBJ1-1
CASSAGQGGLYEQYF	TGTGCCAGCAGCGCAGGACAGGGGGGTCTCTACGAGCAGTACTTC	TRBV7-3	15	TRBD1	-	TRBJ2-7
CASSQDQGALFGYTF	TGCGCCAGCAGCCAAGATCAGGGGGCGCTTTTTGGCTACACCTTC	TRBV4-1	15	TRBD1	-	TRBJ1-2
CASSPTQLAGDEQFF	TGTGCCAGCAGCCCGACACAACTAGCGGGAGATGAGCAGTTCTTC	TRBV6-5	15	TRBD2	-	TRBJ2-1
CASSRMGIEQYF	TGCGCCAGCAGTAGGATGGGGATCGAGCAGTACTTC	TRBV5-1	12	-	-	TRBJ2-7
CASRPAPGLAALSSSYEQYF	TGTGCCAGCAGACCGGCCCCTGGACTAGCGGCGTTATCCTCCTCCTACGAGCAGTACTTC	TRBV4-2	20	TRBD2	medium-sized	TRBJ2-7
CASSLDRAVADTQYF	TGTGCCAGCAGTTTGGACAGGGCCGTTGCAGATACGCAGTATTTT	TRBV28	15	TRBD1	few	TRBJ2-3
CASGSGGRNEQYF	TGTGCCAGCGGCAGCGGCGGGAGAAACGAGCAGTACTTC	TRBV6-1	13	TRBD2	-	TRBJ2-7
CASRGRGYNQPQHF	TGTGCCAGCAGAGGGAGGGGCTACAATCAGCCCCAGCATTTT	TRBV6-1	14	-	-	TRBJ1-5
CAWNRDGQPQHF	TGTGCCTGGAACAGGGATGGTCAGCCCCAGCATTTT	TRBV30	12	-	medium-sized	TRBJ1-5
CASSGDTYEQYF	TGTGCCAGCAGCGGGGACACCTACGAGCAGTACTTC	TRBV14	12	-	-	TRBJ2-7
CASSLEGQGAGQPQHF	TGCGCCAGCAGCTTGGAGGGACAGGGGGCCGGCCAGCCCCAGCATTTT	TRBV5-1	16	TRBD1	-	TRBJ1-5
CASSPVGQGPYGYTF	TGTGCCAGCTCACCCGTAGGACAGGGCCCTTATGGCTACACCTTC	TRBV18	15	TRBD1	large	TRBJ1-2
CSVEVIRQDSGNTIYF	TGCAGCGTTGAAGTCATACGACAGGACTCTGGAAACACCATATATTTT	TRBV29-1	16	-	-	TRBJ1-3
CASRGSTGELFF	TGCGCCAGCAGGGGGAGCACCGGGGAGCTGTTTTTT	TRBV5-1	12	-	-	TRBJ2-2
CASSYSTPGLFKPQHF	TGTGCCAGCAGCTACTCTACCCCGGGACTTTTCAAGCCCCAGCATTTT	TRBV7-9	16	-	few	TRBJ1-5
CASSQGRGETQYF	TGTGCCAGCAGCCAAGGCAGGGGAGAGACCCAGTACTTC	TRBV4-2	13	-	-	TRBJ2-5
CASSQENGLSYEQYF	TGTGCCAGCAGCCAAGAAAACGGACTTTCCTACGAGCAGTACTTC	TRBV4-2	15	-	-	TRBJ2-7
CASSYSGLAYNEQFF	TGTGCCAGCAGTTACTCGGGACTAGCCTACAATGAGCAGTTCTTC	TRBV6-6	15	TRBD2	-	TRBJ2-1
CATSTGQGNQPQHF	TGTGCCACCAGCACGGGACAGGGGAATCAGCCCCAGCATTTT	TRBV15	14	TRBD1	-	TRBJ1-5
CSVERPNHNEQFF	TGCAGCGTTGAAAGGCCAAATCACAATGAGCAGTTCTTC	TRBV29-1	13	-	-	TRBJ2-1
CASRSGSYGEPFF	TGTGCCAGCAGAAGCGGGAGTTACGGGGAGCCGTTTTTT	TRBV28	13	TRBD2	-	TRBJ2-2
CASSDGREESAFF	TGTGCCAGCAGCGACGGCAGGGAGGAATCAGCTTTCTTT	TRBV9	13	-	-	TRBJ1-1
CASSIDRETEQFF	TGTGCCAGTAGTATCGACAGGGAGACTGAGCAGTTCTTC	TRBV19	13	TRBD1	-	TRBJ2-1
CASSETPSGGAPTDTQYF	TGTGCCAGCAGCGAGACCCCTAGCGGGGGGGCCCCGACAGATACGCAGTATTTT	TRBV9	18	TRBD2	-	TRBJ2-3
CASIGRIDSNQPQHF	TGTGCCAGCATCGGGCGGATAGATAGCAATCAGCCCCAGCATTTT	TRBV6-5	15	-	once	TRBJ1-5
CASSPNSGNTIYF	TGTGCCAGCAGCCCTAATTCTGGAAACACCATATATTTT	TRBV5-4	13	-	-	TRBJ1-3
CAWSGEGRETQYF	TGTGCCTGGAGCGGGGAGGGTCGGGAGACCCAGTACTTC	TRBV30	13	TRBD2	-	TRBJ2-5
CASSLSGVDGYTF	TGTGCCAGCAGCTTATCAGGGGTCGATGGCTACACCTTC	TRBV7-6	13	-	-	TRBJ1-2